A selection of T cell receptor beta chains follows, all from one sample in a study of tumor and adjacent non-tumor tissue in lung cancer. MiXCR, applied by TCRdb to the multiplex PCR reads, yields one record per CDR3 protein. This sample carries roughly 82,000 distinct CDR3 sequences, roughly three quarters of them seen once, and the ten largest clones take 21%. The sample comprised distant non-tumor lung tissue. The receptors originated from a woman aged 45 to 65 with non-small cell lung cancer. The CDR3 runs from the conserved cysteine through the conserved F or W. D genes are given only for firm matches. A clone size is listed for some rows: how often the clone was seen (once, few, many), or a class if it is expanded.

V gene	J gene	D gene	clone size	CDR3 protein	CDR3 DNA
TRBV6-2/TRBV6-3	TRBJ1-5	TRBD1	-	CVSSVGTGVGQPQHF	TGTGTCAGCAGTGTAGGGACAGGGGTGGGTCAGCCCCAGCATTTT
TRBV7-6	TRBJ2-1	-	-	CASSLAFLRPSYNEQFF	TGTGCCAGCAGCTTAGCGTTCTTGCGCCCATCCTACAATGAGCAGTTCTTC
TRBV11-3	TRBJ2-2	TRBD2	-	CACFRVGSGELFF	TGTGCCTGCTTTAGGGTCGGGAGCGGGGAGTTGTTTTTT
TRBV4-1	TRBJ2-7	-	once	CASGLPGTNSYEQYF	TGCGCCAGCGGCTTACCCGGGACGAACTCCTACGAGCAGTACTTC
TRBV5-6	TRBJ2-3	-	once	CASSYDRNTDTQYF	TGTGCCAGCAGCTATGACAGGAACACAGATACGCAGTATTTT
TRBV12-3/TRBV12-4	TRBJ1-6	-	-	CAISLVGGRLNPPLHF	TGTGCCATCAGTTTAGTTGGTGGGCGGCTAAATCCACCCCTCCACTTT
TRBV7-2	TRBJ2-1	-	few	CASSLSLAERGNGQFF	TGTGCCAGCAGCTTATCCCTGGCGGAGAGGGGCAATGGGCAGTTCTTC
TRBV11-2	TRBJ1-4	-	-	CAGNLAGINEKLFF	TGTGCCGGCAACTTAGCAGGGATTAATGAAAAACTGTTCTTT
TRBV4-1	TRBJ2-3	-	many	CASTLRWGEGTDTQYF	TGCGCCAGCACCCTACGGTGGGGTGAGGGAACAGATACGCAGTATTTT
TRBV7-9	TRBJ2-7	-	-	CAGSSGVNERYF	TGTGCCGGCAGCTCCGGGGTTAACGAGCGGTACTTC
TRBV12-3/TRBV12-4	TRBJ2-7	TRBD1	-	CASTRDSQRGLYF	TGTGCCAGCACCCGGGACAGCCAACGCGGGCTGTACTTC
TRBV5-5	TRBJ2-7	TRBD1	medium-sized	CASSGGQLYEQYF	TGTGCCAGCAGCGGGGGACAGCTGTACGAGCAGTACTTC
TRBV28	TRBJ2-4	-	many	CASSPNPRELAKNIQYF	TGTGCCAGCAGTCCGAACCCCCGGGAATTAGCCAAAAACATTCAGTACTTC
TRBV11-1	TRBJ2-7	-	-	CVSSPTPLRDYEQYF	TGTGTCAGCAGCCCAACCCCGTTACGGGACTACGAGCAGTACTTC
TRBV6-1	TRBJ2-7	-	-	CATESGKVGHEQYF	TGTGCCACGGAATCCGGGAAAGTGGGCCACGAGCAGTACTTC
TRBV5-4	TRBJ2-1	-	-	CAGRGPRYEEQFF	TGTGCTGGCCGGGGCCCGCGATATGAGGAGCAGTTCTTC
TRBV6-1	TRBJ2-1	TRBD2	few	CANSRRIAGNEQFF	TGTGCCAACAGTAGGCGGATAGCGGGTAATGAGCAGTTCTTC
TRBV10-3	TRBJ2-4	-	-	CAISADRGDIEYF	TGTGCAATCAGTGCAGACCGGGGAGACATTGAGTACTTC
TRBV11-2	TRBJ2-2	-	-	CTSTLSMDTEELFF	TGTACCAGCACTCTTAGTATGGACACCGAGGAGCTGTTTTTT
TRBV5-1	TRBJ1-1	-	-	CASNLGHGGGDTEALF	TGCGCCAGCAACTTGGGACACGGTGGGGGTGACACTGAAGCTCTCTTT
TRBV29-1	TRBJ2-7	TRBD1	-	CNVAVGQGIEQYF	TGCAACGTTGCAGTGGGACAGGGGATCGAGCAGTACTTC
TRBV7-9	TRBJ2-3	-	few	CAITPSGSTDRQYF	TGTGCCATCACCCCCTCCGGGAGCACAGATAGGCAGTATTTT
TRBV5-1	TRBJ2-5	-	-	CASSLQSSSETQYF	TGCGCTAGCAGCTTGCAGTCCTCTTCAGAGACCCAGTACTTC
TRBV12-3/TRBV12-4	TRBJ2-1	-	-	CASARSGTFRNEQFF	TGTGCCAGCGCTCGGAGCGGGACATTTAGGAATGAGCAGTTCTTC
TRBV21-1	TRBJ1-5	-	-	CASSIDGWQPQHF	TGTGCCAGCAGCATAGATGGGTGGCAGCCCCAGCATTTC
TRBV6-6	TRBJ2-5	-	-	CARSPQDPAGETQYF	TGTGCCAGGAGTCCCCAGGATCCAGCTGGGGAGACCCAGTACTTC
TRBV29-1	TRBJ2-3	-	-	CRVKGTGSTDTQYF	TGCAGAGTAAAAGGGACTGGTAGCACAGATACGCAGTATTTT
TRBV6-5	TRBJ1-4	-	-	CASGRKGREKLFF	TGTGCCAGCGGACGGAAAGGGAGGGAAAAACTGTTTTTT
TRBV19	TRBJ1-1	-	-	CASSIDGGEALF	TGTGCCAGTAGTATAGACGGCGGTGAAGCTCTCTTT
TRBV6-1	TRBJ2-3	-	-	CASRRDDTLYF	TGTGCCAGCAGGCGGGATGATACGCTGTATTTT
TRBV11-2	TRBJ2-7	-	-	CASSLTNTAYEQYF	TGTGCGAGCAGCCTGACAAACACTGCCTACGAGCAGTACTTC
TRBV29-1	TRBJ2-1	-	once	CSVEGFCGVTSYNEQFF	TGCAGCGTTGAAGGGTTCTGCGGGGTAACCTCCTACAATGAACAGTTCTTT
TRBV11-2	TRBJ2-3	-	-	CASSLGPPRSHTQYF	TGTGCCAGCAGCTTAGGACCCCCAAGGAGCCATACGCAGTATTTT
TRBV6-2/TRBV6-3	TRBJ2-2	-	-	CASSSLRQTYGELFF	TGTGCCAGCAGCTCACTACGACAGACATACGGGGAGCTGTTTTTT
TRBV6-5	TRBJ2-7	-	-	CASSYSMWGEQYF	TGTGCCAGCAGTTACTCTATGTGGGGCGAGCAGTACTTC
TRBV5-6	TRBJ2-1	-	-	CASSLGGGRAYNEQFF	TGTGCCAGCAGCCTTGGGGGCGGGAGAGCCTACAATGAGCAGTTCTTC
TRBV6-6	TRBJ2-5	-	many	CASSYGGSNQETQYF	TGTGCCAGCAGTTACGGCGGCAGCAACCAAGAGACCCAGTACTTC
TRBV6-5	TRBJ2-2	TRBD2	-	CASRFQTSASTRELFF	TGTGCCAGCAGATTCCAGACTAGCGCTAGCACCAGGGAGCTGTTTTTC
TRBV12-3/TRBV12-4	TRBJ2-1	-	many	CASSLASARYNEQFF	TGTGCCAGCAGTTTAGCTAGCGCTAGATACAATGAGCAGTTCTTC
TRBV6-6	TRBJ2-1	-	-	CAISSPSWHEQFF	TGTGCCATAAGTTCCCCTAGCTGGCATGAGCAGTTCTTC
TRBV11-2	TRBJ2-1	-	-	CASSSRDSGINEQLF	TGTGCCAGCAGCTCACGGGACTCAGGTATCAATGAGCAGCTATTC
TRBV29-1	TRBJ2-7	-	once	CSVEGRGRKQYF	TGCAGCGTTGAAGGTCGGGGGAGAAAGCAGTACTTC